This TCR beta chain is from a study of cytomegalovirus exposure and HLA in healthy donors. The study's findings and limits: TCR beta V- and J-gene trimming, according to a later analysis, was linked to a missense DCLRE1C variant. There were some V segments, including TRBV6-2 and TRBV6-3, excluded as indistinguishable.

Both 60 Vbeta primers and 13 Jbeta primers went into the PCR. Data came from immunoSEQ multiplex PCR; TCRdb stores just in-frame clones and leaves some out. The sample's table shows 50,000 to 60,000 clones. About this clone: Its target is unknown.

V shed 5 bases and J shed 7 bases, with 18 bases lying between them. Germline lookup yields CDR1 SNHLY and CDR2 FYNNEI. The CDR3 consists of 14 residues. The chain recombines TRBV2 with TRBJ2-7, with D maybe TRBD2 (5 bases). This TCR came from a woman between 50 and 59 years old in good health and CMV-seropositive. Source material: PBMCs. CDR3 loop: CASSLGRGDREQYF. The CDR3 nucleotides read TGTGCCAGCAGTCTAGGACGGGGAGATCGGGAGCAGTACTTC.